These 15 T cell receptor beta chains were all obtained from the same sample, sequenced in a study of shared clonotypes between healthy human individuals. Positive CCR7 selection of CD45RO-negative cells yielded the naive CD8 cells, and terminally differentiated effector memory CD45RA+ cells were excluded. Sequenced by immunoSEQ multiplex PCR; TCRdb stores in-frame clones only, minus some. The table lists roughly 1,800,000 clones, less than 95% of them singletons. The sequencing sample was made of naive CD8+ T cells sorted from blood. The origin of the receptors is a man between 18 and 35 years old in good health.

The chain combines TRBV5-6 with TRBJ1-1; maybe TRBD1 (6 bases). In germline, CDR1 is SGHDT, CDR2 YYEEEE. This CDR3 contains 18 residues. Deletions cut 6 bases from V and 2 bases from J, with 26 bases between. DNA for the CDR3: TGTGCCAGCAACAAATTTGGGGGGCGGGGGAGGATAAACACTGAAGCTTTCTTT. Its protein product is CASNKFGGRGRINTEAFF.

About this clone: This CDR3 is also generated by other DNA sequences in the sample. DNA of the CDR3: TGCGCCAGCAGCCCCCCGGGCTCCTACAATGAGCAGTTCTTC. Its protein product is CASSPPGSYNEQFF. This rearrangement joins TRBV5-1 to TRBJ2-1; D gene uncertain. Germline V CDR1 and CDR2: SGHRS, YFSETQ. Trimming pared 4 bases from V and 0 bases from J, leaving 8 bases between. This CDR3 comprises 14 residues.

The chain employs TRBV5-1 and TRBJ2-5; D is unclear. CDR3 length equals 14 residues. Germline V gene lookup returns CDR1 SGHRS and CDR2 YFSETQ. V lost 1 base and J lost 5, with 12 bases in between. CDR3 sequence (DNA): TGCGCCAGCAGCTTGTTGGCAGACTCGGAGACCCAGTACTTC. Its protein product is CASSLLADSETQYF.

The rearrangement uses TRBV30 and TRBJ1-2; D call uncertain. CDR3 length: 10 residues. Germline V gene lookup returns CDR1 GTSNPN and CDR2 SVGIG (reference sequence). The germline V and J ends were trimmed by 2 bases and 7 bases, with 5 bases remaining between them. The CDR3 DNA reads TGTGCCTGGAGTAGTGTTGGCTACACCTTC. It codes for CAWSSVGYTF.

The CDR3 DNA is TGCACCAGCCTGAGGGGGGGGGCCCTACGAGGGCAGTACTTC. Residues: CTSLRGGALRGQYF. V is TRBV1 and J is TRBJ2-7; TRBD2 reflects the table's D call only, with no check against the DNA. TRBV1 is a pseudogene. This CDR3 has 14 residues.

This clone was counted a single time. The chain combines TRBV12-5 with TRBJ2-4, with D maybe TRBD1 (5 bases). This CDR3 has 13 amino acids. Germline lookup yields CDR1 LGHNT and CDR2 FRNRAP. Trimming removed 6 bases at V and 7 bases at J, with 13 bases between. Here the CDR3 reads CASGLPSGNIQYF. In DNA form, the CDR3 reads TGTGCTAGTGGGCTACCCTCAGGGAACATTCAGTACTTC.

The chain is built from TRBV10-3 and TRBJ2-5; 9 nucleotides agree with TRBD2. The CDR3 contains 14 residues. The V and J ends lost 2 bases and 5 bases, in that order; junction bases with no gene match: 3. Germline V gene data show CDR1 as ENHRY and CDR2 as SYGVKD. The CDR3 bases are TGTGCCATCAGTGAGGCGGGAGGGGATGAGACCCAGTACTTC. Protein sequence: CAISEAGGDETQYF.

The chain is built from TRBV27 and TRBJ2-7; 10 bases map to TRBD1. CDR1 is MNHEY, CDR2 SMNVEV, per germline (reference sequence). The CDR3 runs 15 residues. With V trimmed by 4 bases and J by 3 bases, 6 bases remained unmatched. DNA for the CDR3: TGTGCCAGCAGTTCAGTCGGGACAGGGGTCTACGAGCAGTACTTC. Its translation: CASSSVGTGVYEQYF.

The chain uses TRBV9 and TRBJ2-6; 8 bases fit TRBD1. Unmatched junction bases numbered 10, after V lost 3 bases and J lost 2 bases. CDR3 length: 18 amino acids. CDR1 and CDR2 (germline): SGDLS, YYNGEE. The CDR3 DNA follows: TGTGCCAGCAGCGCTCCGGGACAGGCAGTAACTGGGGCCAACGTCCTGACTTTC. Its translation: CASSAPGQAVTGANVLTF.

The chain uses TRBV11-2 and TRBJ2-2; possibly TRBD2 for D (6 bases). Germline V lookup: CDR1 SGHAT, CDR2 FQNNGV. This CDR3 spans 16 amino acids. V lost 1 base, J lost 6 bases, and 15 bases lay in between. In nucleotides, the CDR3 is TGTGCCAGCAGCTTAGTCGCGGCTAGCGCGGCCGGGGAGCTGTTTTTT. It encodes CASSLVAASAAGELFF.

The genes are TRBV9 and TRBJ2-5; no clear D. V was clipped by 0 bases and J by 5 bases, with 11 bases between them. The CDR3 covers 14 residues. Germline V gene sequence: CDR1 SGDLS, CDR2 YYNGEE. The CDR3 here is CASSVAIGGETQYF. For the CDR3, the DNA is TGTGCCAGCAGCGTAGCGATCGGCGGTGAGACCCAGTACTTC.

The rearrangement joins TRBV5-6 to TRBJ2-5, with 7 bases fitting TRBD2. Germline CDR1 is SGHDT and CDR2 is YYEEEE. The CDR3 loop spans 17 amino acids. Trimming took 0 bases from V and 5 from J; bases not matched to a gene: 13. The CDR3 loop is CASSLDMWRETVETQYF. Written as DNA, the CDR3 is TGTGCCAGCAGCTTGGATATGTGGCGGGAGACCGTGGAGACCCAGTACTTC.

The rearrangement joins TRBV7-2 to TRBJ2-7, with 7 bases lining up with TRBD2. Looked up from germline, CDR1 is SGHTA and CDR2 is FQGNSA. The CDR3 extends over 16 amino acids. The J segment lost 2 bases and the V segment lost 4 bases, leaving 11 bases of the junction unmatched. Written as DNA, the CDR3 is TGTGCCAGCAGCTACACCTCTAGCGGTCCGCCCTACGAGCAGTACTTC. Protein: CASSYTSSGPPYEQYF.

This clone was detected only a few times. J is TRBJ2-2 and V is TRBV5-4; D remains unclear. Trimming removed 2 bases at V and 0 bases at J, with 11 bases between. CDR1 is SGHNT and CDR2 is YYREEE in the germline V gene (reference sequence). The CDR3 totals 16 residues. As DNA, the CDR3 is TGTGCCAGCAGCTTACCACCGACCGCGAACACCGGGGAGCTGTTTTTT. Its protein product is CASSLPPTANTGELFF.

The chain links TRBV7-8 to TRBJ1-5; maybe TRBD1 (5 bases). Trimming removed 3 bases at V and 6 bases at J, with 9 bases between. This CDR3 contains 13 residues. Germline V lookup: CDR1 SGHVS, CDR2 FQNEAQ. The CDR3 protein is CASSLAGPQPQHF. In nucleotides, the CDR3 is TGTGCCAGCAGCTTGGCAGGGCCTCAGCCCCAGCATTTT.